This TCR beta chain emerged from a study of somatic mutations in cytotoxic T cells in rheumatoid arthritis. Whole-study context: Selected populations of V beta antibody-stained T cells underwent flow sorting at nearly 100% purity; these encompassed V beta1+ cells subjected to TCRB sequencing.

Assay: immunoSEQ multiplex PCR; the TCRdb copy retains only in-frame clones and omits some. The data hold approximately 23,000 clones, with about four fifths observed a single time. Broader study findings: There was no significant difference in CD8+ T-cell clonality between rheumatoid arthritis patients and age-matched healthy controls. What antigens the expanded CD8+ clones targeted remained unknown. The top CD8+ clone topped 20% of CD8+ cells in about an eighth of the roughly 60 patients.

CDR3 size: 14 residues. The V segment lost 3 bases and the J segment 3 bases; nucleotides outside the gene matches: 3. Germline CDR1 LNHNV, CDR2 YYDKDF (reference sequence). As concerns this clone: Its antigen is as yet unknown.

The V and J genes are TRBV15 and TRBJ2-7; TRBD1 agrees at 9 bases. This sequence was found in an adult with rheumatoid arthritis. Sequencing used CD8+ T cells sorted from blood. CDR3 in DNA: TGTGCCACCAGCAGGGACAGGGGAGGCTACGAGCAGTACTTC. Protein sequence: CATSRDRGGYEQYF.